What follows are 17 T cell receptor beta chains derived from one specimen sequenced in a study of graft-versus-host responses after intestinal transplantation (dated by TCRdb to about 2021). Library construction relied on the immunoSEQ multiplex PCR assay. TCRdb obtained this table from immuneACCESS and retained in-frame rearrangements with V and J assigned. These tables miss some clones; where compared with another copy, unresolved V genes account for less than half of the shortfall, and the remainder is unexplained. The sample has 8,000 to 10,000 clones on record, about 94% of them singletons. 2.2% of the sample belongs to the ten largest clones. The specimen comprised PBMCs, sampled 8 days after intestinal transplant. The receptors were gathered from a human patient who received an intestinal transplant, so some T cells may come from the graft donor.

The chain is built from TRBV28 and TRBJ2-5; 8 bases agree with TRBD1. Germline-derived CDR1 and CDR2 are MDHEN and SYDVKM. The CDR3 covers 13 residues. The V segment lost 8 bases and the J segment 4 bases; nucleotides outside the gene matches: 6. The CDR3 loop reads CASRQQGGETQYF. In nucleotides, the CDR3 is TGTGCCAGCCGTCAACAGGGGGGAGAGACCCAGTACTTC.

The chain is built from TRBV27 and TRBJ1-6; TRBD1 might be the D (5 bases). CDR3 length equals 14 residues. The V and J ends lost 2 bases and 4 bases respectively, with 6 bases between them. Per germline, CDR1 MNHEY and CDR2 SMNVEV (reference sequence). For the CDR3, the DNA is TGTGCCAGCAGTTTAAGACAGTATAATTCACCCCTCCACTTT. Protein product: CASSLRQYNSPLHF.

This rearrangement joins TRBV21-1 to TRBJ2-7. TRBV21-1 is flagged as a pseudogene. This CDR3 region has 15 residues. The DNA for the CDR3 is TGTGCCAGCAGCAAAGCCCGGGACCACCTCTACGAGCAGTACTTC. Its protein is CASSKARDHLYEQYF.

CDR3 loop: CASSPTDGGLTDTQYF. CDR3 coding DNA: TGTGCCAGCAGCCCTACTGACGGGGGGCTCACAGATACGCAGTATTTT. This chain connects TRBV4-2 to TRBJ2-3, with D maybe TRBD2 (7 bases). CDR3 length equals 16 residues. Trimming took 4 bases from V and 2 from J, leaving 16 bases between them. CDR1 is LGHNA, CDR2 YNFKEQ, per germline.

This clone appeared a single time. Additional DNA sequences in this sample encode the identical CDR3. The gene calls are TRBV2 and TRBJ2-2, with D possibly TRBD1 on 6 matching bases. V was trimmed by 2 bases and J by 1 base, leaving 11 bases between them. Germline CDR1 and CDR2: SNHLY and FYNNEI. The CDR3 sequence is 16 residues long. CDR3: CASSELGAGNTGELFF. CDR3 in DNA: TGTGCCAGCAGTGAATTGGGGGCAGGGAACACCGGGGAGCTGTTTTTT.

CDR3 protein: CASSLDPSGRPSGELFF. The DNA of the CDR3 is TGTGCCAGCAGCTTGGACCCTAGCGGGAGGCCCTCCGGGGAGCTGTTTTTT. The rearrangement links TRBV5-6 to TRBJ2-2, with 11 bases fitting TRBD2. V lost 0 bases and J lost 6; bases outside the gene matches: 7. This CDR3 contains 17 residues. From germline, CDR1 is SGHDT and CDR2 YYEEEE.

The CDR3 DNA reads TGTGCCAGCAGTTCAACAGGACGACCACGACCGGAGACCCAGTACTTC. Encoded protein: CASSSTGRPRPETQYF. This chain connects TRBV27 to TRBJ2-5; maybe TRBD1 (5 bases). Trimming removed 4 bases at V and 5 bases at J, with 20 bases between. The CDR3 has 16 amino acids. Germline assignment: CDR1 MNHEY and CDR2 SMNVEV (reference sequence).

V is TRBV19 and J is TRBJ2-7; TRBD1 matches 7 bases. This CDR3 comprises 14 residues. J gave up 0 bases and V 2 bases, and 1 base lay outside the gene matches. The V gene's germline CDR1 is LNHDA and CDR2 SQIVND (reference sequence). CDR3 in DNA: TGTGCCAGTAGTATAACAGGGGCCTCCTACGAGCAGTACTTC. As protein: CASSITGASYEQYF.

This clone was recorded once. The V and J genes are TRBV28 and TRBJ2-2; 9 bases align to TRBD1. Trimming removed 5 bases from V and 5 bases from J; junction bases left unmatched: 6. CDR1 and CDR2 (germline): MDHEN, SYDVKM. The CDR3 spans 15 residues. CDR3 nucleotides: TGTGCCAGCAGTCCCGGGGACAGGGAAACCGGGGAGCTGTTTTTT. Protein: CASSPGDRETGELFF.

The rearrangement links TRBV6-5 to TRBJ2-2; TRBD1 matches at 10 bases. Looked up from germline, CDR1 is MNHEY and CDR2 is SVGAGI. The CDR3 sequence is 13 residues long. The chain's CDR3 is CATGGVYTGELFF. The CDR3 DNA sequence: TGTGCGACAGGGGGCGTTTACACCGGGGAGCTGTTTTTT.

V gene TRBV19 combines with J gene TRBJ1-5, with no clear D. Germline loops: CDR1 LNHDA, CDR2 SQIVND (reference sequence). The CDR3 extends over 15 amino acids. The V and J ends lost 5 bases and 4 bases respectively, with 15 bases between them. Here the CDR3 reads CASSVDPDSNQPQHF. The CDR3 DNA reads TGTGCCAGTAGTGTGGACCCGGACTCAAATCAGCCCCAGCATTTT.

CDR3 DNA: TGTGCCAGCATGAGGACACCCTACGAGCAGTACTTC. Translating gives CASMRTPYEQYF. The chain employs TRBV2 and TRBJ2-7; D is possibly TRBD1 (5 bases). The length of the CDR3 is 12 residues. V gave up 7 bases and J gave up 2 bases, with 9 bases separating them. Germline V gives CDR1 SNHLY, CDR2 FYNNEI.

This chain joins TRBV6-1 and TRBJ2-3; D might be TRBD1 (5 bases). This CDR3 region has 15 residues. From germline, CDR1 is MNHNS and CDR2 SASEGT. V was pared by 3 bases and J by 0 bases, with 10 bases between. CDR3: CASSESGISTDTQYF. CDR3 in DNA: TGTGCCAGCAGTGAGTCAGGGATTAGCACAGATACGCAGTATTTT.

This sequence joins TRBV27 and TRBJ2-2; D assignment may be TRBD1 or TRBD2 (5 bases each). Germline V gene sequence: CDR1 MNHEY, CDR2 SMNVEV (reference sequence). This CDR3 contains 17 residues. V dropped 0 bases and J dropped 0 bases, with 11 bases sitting between them. CDR3 in amino acids: CASSLSDGTANTGELFF. The CDR3 nucleotides are TGTGCCAGCAGTTTATCGGACGGGACGGCGAACACCGGGGAGCTGTTTTTT.

This rearrangement joins TRBV18 to TRBJ1-6, with 9 bases lining up with TRBD1. The CDR3 covers 17 residues. Germline V gene data show CDR1 as KGHSH and CDR2 as LQKENI. The V gene end was trimmed by 5 bases and the J gene end by 8 bases; junction bases not matched to a gene: 13. CDR3 nucleotides: TGTGCCAGCTCAGTTGAGCTGAATACAGGGGGCGATTCACCCCTCCACTTT. This gives the protein CASSVELNTGGDSPLHF.

The chain combines TRBV7-9 with TRBJ2-2, with D tentatively TRBD2 (6 bases). Between the trimmed V and J ends, which lost 3 bases and 4 bases, there was a span of 15 bases. The CDR3 totals 16 residues. Germline V lookup: CDR1 SEHNR, CDR2 FQNEAQ (reference sequence). This chain's CDR3 is CASSFIPGEGTGELFF. The DNA of the CDR3 is TGTGCCAGCAGCTTTATCCCGGGAGAAGGCACCGGGGAGCTGTTTTTT.

The rearrangement uses TRBV7-9 and TRBJ2-5; 8 bases match TRBD1. This CDR3 is 16 amino acids long. The ends lost 5 bases at V and 2 bases at J; junction bases unmatched: 10. Per the germline V gene, CDR1 is SEHNR and CDR2 is FQNEAQ (reference sequence). CDR3 DNA sequence: TGTGCCAGCAGCGTCTCCGGGACAGGCGAACAAGAGACCCAGTACTTC. It encodes CASSVSGTGEQETQYF. The full variable domain, with the rest looked up from reference TRBV7-9 and TRBJ2-5, is DTGVSQNPRHKITKRGQNVTFRCDPISEHNRLYWYRQTLGQGPEFLTYFQNEAQLEKSRLLSDRFSAERPKGSFSTLEIQRTEQGDSAMYLCASSVSGTGEQETQYFGPGTRLLVL.